Sequencing of this T cell receptor (beta chain) was carried out in a study of blood T cell repertoires in COVID-19. Study-level background: Sites in the United States, Italy and Spain provided acute and convalescent COVID-19 samples. The cDNA or gDNA used as material had been derived from T cells, B-cell-depleted T cells, or PBMCs.

Germline CDR1 SGHRS, CDR2 YFSETQ. With 2 bases removed from V and 3 bases from J, the gap between germline ends came to 12 bases. The CDR3 has 14 residues. Under the authors' procedure: Cell counts per sample came from amplifying reference gene primers. Using immunoSEQ multiplex PCR, the repertoire was profiled, and TCRdb retains in-frame clones only, with some absent. The V and J calls and clone size are taken from that table; D and trimming were inferred from the DNA. The sample holds 110,000 to 150,000 clones; roughly 76% are singletons and the top ten take around 13%. The chain couples TRBV5-1 to TRBJ2-7, with a possible D match to TRBD1 (6 bases). This receptor was taken from an elderly man with acute or convalescent COVID-19. Sequenced sample: peripheral blood. The CDR3 region is CASSFRTDSYEQYF. CDR3 coding DNA: TGCGCCAGCAGCTTCCGGACAGACAGCTACGAGCAGTACTTC.